The 12 T cell receptor beta chains in this list originate from one sample, sequenced in a study of blood T cell repertoires in COVID-19 (dated by TCRdb to the early 2020s). To prepare the library, the immunoSEQ multiplex PCR assay was applied. As stored in TCRdb, this immuneACCESS dataset retains in-frame rearrangements with V and J assigned. A fraction of the clones does not appear; measured against another copy, unresolved V genes explain less than half of the discrepancy, and the remainder lacks a known reason. In this sample the table shows roughly 250,000 clones, around 90% of which occur a single time. The top ten constitute about 7% of the sample. Sequenced input: peripheral blood. These receptors originate from a man aged 60-69 years who had recovered from COVID-19.

This clone was recorded many times. The V gene is TRBV5-1, the J gene TRBJ1-5, with 7 bases matching TRBD1. V was clipped by 7 bases and J by 3 bases; unmatched bases: 4. This CDR3 is 13 amino acids long. The germline V gene has CDR1 SGHRS and CDR2 YFSETQ. DNA of the CDR3: TGCGCCAGCTCAAGGGGGCCCAATCAGCCCCAGCATTTT. This sequence encodes CASSRGPNQPQHF.

This chain joins TRBV13 and TRBJ2-3; 8 bases map to TRBD2. This CDR3 contains 16 residues. CDR1 is PRHDT, CDR2 FYEKMQ, per germline (reference sequence). The ends lost 3 bases at V and 0 bases at J; junction bases unmatched: 5. The CDR3 DNA sequence: TGTGCCAGCAGCTTTCTCGGGGGGGATAGCACAGATACGCAGTATTTT. Its protein is CASSFLGGDSTDTQYF.

Only one count was recorded for this clone. The CDR3 region is CATSDLSGGRDGLGEQFF. In DNA, the CDR3 is TGTGCCACCAGTGATTTGTCTGGGGGCCGGGACGGTCTGGGGGAGCAGTTCTTC. The chain joins TRBV24-1 to TRBJ2-1, with TRBD1 as a possible D gene (6 bases). The CDR3 has 18 amino acids. The V end was cut by 0 bases, the J end by 10 bases, with 24 bases between. CDR1 is KGHDR, CDR2 SFDVKD, per germline.

This rearrangement joins TRBV19 to TRBJ1-1; 8 nucleotides line up with TRBD1. CDR1 and CDR2 (germline): LNHDA, SQIVND (reference sequence). The CDR3 is 15 amino acids. V trimming: 7 bases; J trimming: 7 bases; junction bases outside the gene matches: 14. This chain's CDR3 is CASTARQGSRDEAFF. As DNA, the CDR3 is TGTGCCAGTACCGCCAGACAGGGGTCTAGGGATGAAGCTTTCTTT.

The gene calls are TRBV5-1 and TRBJ2-3; no clear D gene. The CDR3 totals 14 residues. CDR1 SGHRS and CDR2 YFSETQ come from the germline V gene. V was shortened by 0 bases and J by 2 bases, with 7 bases between the two germline ends. The CDR3 loop reads CASSLDSNTDTQYF. In DNA, the CDR3 is TGCGCCAGCAGCTTGGACTCTAACACAGATACGCAGTATTTT.

This clone is a singleton in its sample. The V call is TRBV4-2, the J call TRBJ2-5, with 8 bases matching TRBD2. The V and J ends lost 0 bases and 5 bases, in that order; junction bases with no gene match: 8. Germline V gives CDR1 LGHNA, CDR2 YNFKEQ. The CDR3 totals 16 residues. Here the CDR3 reads CASSQEDGGAKETQYF. CDR3 sequence (DNA): TGTGCCAGCAGCCAAGAGGACGGGGGGGCAAAGGAGACCCAGTACTTC.

This clone was recorded many times. The chain uses TRBV28 and TRBJ1-5; D perhaps matches TRBD1 (5 bases). The CDR3 extends over 17 amino acids. Germline V gene lookup returns CDR1 MDHEN and CDR2 SYDVKM. The V end lost 4 bases, the J end lost 1 base, and 17 bases lay between the germline ends. The CDR3 here is CASSSGGSASSNQPQHF. CDR3 nucleotide sequence: TGTGCCAGCAGTTCCGGGGGGAGCGCATCGAGCAATCAGCCCCAGCATTTT.

V usage is TRBV9 and J usage is TRBJ2-5; possible D gene TRBD2, 6 bases. The CDR3 runs to 14 residues. CDR1 and CDR2 from the germline V gene are SGDLS and YYNGEE. V shed 0 bases and J shed 5 bases, with 11 bases lying between them. CDR3 sequence (DNA): TGTGCCAGCAGCGTAGCGGCAGGGAGGGAGACCCAGTACTTC. Translating it yields CASSVAAGRETQYF.

This sequence joins TRBV3-1 (or the pseudogene TRBV3-2) and TRBJ1-4, with a tentative D call TRBD1 (6 bases). V was shortened by 3 bases and J by 4 bases, with 9 bases between the two germline ends. This CDR3 is 14 amino acids long. Germline CDR1 and CDR2: LGHDT and YNNKEL (reference sequence). The CDR3 nucleotides are TGTGCCAGCAGCCACAGGGGAAGTAATGAAAAACTGTTTTTT. Residues: CASSHRGSNEKLFF.

V and J are TRBV6-2 or TRBV6-3 and TRBJ1-2, with 10 bases identical to TRBD1. Germline V CDR1 and CDR2: MNHEY, SVGEGT. CDR3 size: 13 residues. With V trimmed by 5 bases and J by 5 bases, 2 bases remained unmatched. CDR3 protein: CASSRDRGYGYTF. The CDR3 DNA follows: TGTGCCAGCAGTAGGGACAGGGGTTATGGCTACACCTTC.

This clone was picked up one time. The V call is TRBV2, the J call TRBJ1-1; 7 bases align to TRBD1. Germline V gene lookup returns CDR1 SNHLY and CDR2 FYNNEI. The CDR3 is made up of 15 amino acids. The V segment lost 8 bases and the J segment 1 base; nucleotides outside the gene matches: 10. CDR3: CASHRGLGGNTEAFF. The CDR3 DNA is TGTGCCAGCCACAGGGGATTAGGCGGGAACACTGAAGCTTTCTTT.

CDR3 nucleotide sequence: TGTGCTAGTGGTTTGGCATCAGGGGGCCGGGGCAATCAGCCCCAGCATTTT. Translating it yields CASGLASGGRGNQPQHF. The genes are TRBV12-5 and TRBJ1-5; 8 bases are a match to TRBD1. With 1 base clipped from V and 2 bases from J, the junction kept 7 bases outside the gene matches. Per germline, CDR1 LGHNT and CDR2 FRNRAP. There are 17 residues in the CDR3.